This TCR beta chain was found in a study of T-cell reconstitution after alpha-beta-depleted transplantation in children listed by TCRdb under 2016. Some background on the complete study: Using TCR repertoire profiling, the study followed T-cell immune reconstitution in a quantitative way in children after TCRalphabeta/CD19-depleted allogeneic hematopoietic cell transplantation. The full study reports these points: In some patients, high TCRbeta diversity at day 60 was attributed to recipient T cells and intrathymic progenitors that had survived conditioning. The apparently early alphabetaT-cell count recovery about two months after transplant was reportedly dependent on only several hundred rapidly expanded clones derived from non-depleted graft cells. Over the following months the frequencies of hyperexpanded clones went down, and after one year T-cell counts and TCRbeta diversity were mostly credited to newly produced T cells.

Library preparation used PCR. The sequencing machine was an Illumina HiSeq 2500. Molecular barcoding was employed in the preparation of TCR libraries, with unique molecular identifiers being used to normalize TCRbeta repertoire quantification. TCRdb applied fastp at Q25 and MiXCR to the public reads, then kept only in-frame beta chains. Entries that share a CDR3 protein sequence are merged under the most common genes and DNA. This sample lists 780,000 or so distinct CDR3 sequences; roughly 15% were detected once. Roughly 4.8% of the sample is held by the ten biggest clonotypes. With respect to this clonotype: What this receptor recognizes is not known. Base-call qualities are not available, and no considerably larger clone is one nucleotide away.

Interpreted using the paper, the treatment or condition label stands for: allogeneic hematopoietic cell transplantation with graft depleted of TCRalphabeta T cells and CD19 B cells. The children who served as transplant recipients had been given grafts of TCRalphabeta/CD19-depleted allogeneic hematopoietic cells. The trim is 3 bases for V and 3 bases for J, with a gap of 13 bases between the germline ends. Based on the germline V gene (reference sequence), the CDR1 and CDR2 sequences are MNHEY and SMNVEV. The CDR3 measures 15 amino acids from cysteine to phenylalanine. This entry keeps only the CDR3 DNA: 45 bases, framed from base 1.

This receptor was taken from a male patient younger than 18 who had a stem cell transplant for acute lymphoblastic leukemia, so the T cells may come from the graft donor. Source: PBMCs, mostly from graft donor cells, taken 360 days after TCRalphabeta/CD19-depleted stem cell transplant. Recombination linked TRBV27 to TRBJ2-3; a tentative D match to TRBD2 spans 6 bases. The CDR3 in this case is CASSFLREVTDTQYF. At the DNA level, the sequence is TGTGCCAGCAGTTTTTTGAGGGAGGTAACAGATACGCAGTATTTT.